One and the same sample provided the 29 T cell receptor beta chains below, sequenced in a study of blood T cell repertoires in COVID-19. The table came from immunoSEQ multiplex PCR; TCRdb's copy has only in-frame clones and leaves some out. Of about 170,000 clones detected, roughly nine tenths appear once; the ten largest clones hold 7%. Sequences were obtained from PBMCs or T cells enriched from blood (not recorded which). These TCRs come from a woman between 45 and 65 years old who had recovered from COVID-19.

The V gene is TRBV29-1, the J gene TRBJ1-2; tentatively, D is TRBD1 (5 bases). The germline V gene encodes CDR1 SQVTM and CDR2 ANQGSEA. V was clipped by 3 bases and J by 7 bases, with 9 bases between them. The CDR3 spans 11 residues. The CDR3 loop is CSVDVQGGYTF. CDR3 coding DNA: TGCAGCGTTGATGTTCAGGGTGGCTACACCTTC.

V gene TRBV7-8 combines with J gene TRBJ1-6; D is ambiguous. Germline V gene data show CDR1 as SGHVS and CDR2 as FQNEAQ. This CDR3 is built from 12 residues. Trimming cost V 2 bases and J 9 bases, with 5 bases left between them. CDR3 sequence reads: CASSLSSSPLHF. For the CDR3, the DNA is TGTGCCAGCAGCTTATCTTCTTCACCCCTCCACTTT.

V usage is TRBV6-6 and J usage is TRBJ2-7, with 8 bases identical to TRBD1. The CDR3 extends over 14 amino acids. The V and J ends lost 8 bases and 3 bases, in that order; junction bases with no gene match: 9. Germline lookup yields CDR1 MNHNY and CDR2 SVGAGI (reference sequence). In nucleotides, the CDR3 is TGTGCCAGCGTACGCCGACAGGGGCTCTACGAGCAGTACTTC. It codes for CASVRRQGLYEQYF.

The chain uses TRBV5-4 and TRBJ1-4; 7 positions match TRBD1. Trimming cost V 0 bases and J 0 bases; bases outside gene matches: 8. The CDR3 spans 18 residues. Germline V lookup: CDR1 SGHNT, CDR2 YYREEE (reference sequence). The CDR3 region is CASSLEGTALPTNEKLFF. The CDR3 coding sequence is TGTGCCAGCAGCTTGGAGGGGACAGCACTTCCAACTAATGAAAAACTGTTTTTT.

This chain uses TRBV25-1 with TRBJ1-2; D gene unclear. The CDR3 loop spans 13 amino acids. Germline assignment: CDR1 MGHDK and CDR2 SYGVNS. Deletions cut 3 bases from V and 8 bases from J, with 13 bases between. CDR3 protein: CASSEQQEGGYTF. The CDR3 region has the DNA TGTGCCAGCAGTGAGCAGCAGGAAGGAGGCTACACCTTC.

V usage is TRBV28 and J usage is TRBJ2-1; D may be TRBD1 (5 bases). This CDR3 comprises 16 residues. V was trimmed by 8 bases and J by 3 bases, leaving 20 bases between them. The germline V gene encodes CDR1 MDHEN and CDR2 SYDVKM. The CDR3 loop is CASESTHAGNYNEQFF. The DNA for the CDR3 is TGTGCCAGCGAGTCAACCCACGCAGGGAACTACAATGAGCAGTTCTTC.

This chain joins TRBV24-1 and TRBJ2-3; possible D gene TRBD1, 6 bases. CDR3 size: 12 residues. Germline V gene sequence: CDR1 KGHDR, CDR2 SFDVKD. Between the trimmed V and J ends, which lost 8 bases and 1 base, there was a span of 6 bases. The CDR3 is CATKGGTDTQYF. The CDR3 nucleotides are TGTGCCACCAAGGGGGGCACAGATACGCAGTATTTT.

The genes are TRBV21-1 and TRBJ1-2. TRBV21-1 is annotated as a pseudogene. This CDR3 region has 16 residues. The CDR3 sequence: CASSNCLKEANYGYTF. The CDR3 nucleotides are TGTGCCAGCAGCAATTGCCTTAAAGAGGCTAACTATGGCTACACCTTC.

The CDR3 sequence is CASSLGGAGNYGYTF. The CDR3 nucleotides read TGTGCCAGCAGTTTGGGGGGGGCAGGGAACTATGGCTACACCTTC. This rearrangement joins TRBV27 to TRBJ1-2, with a tentative D call TRBD1 (6 bases). The CDR3 covers 15 residues. In germline, CDR1 is MNHEY, CDR2 SMNVEV (reference sequence). V dropped 3 bases and J dropped 2 bases, with 13 bases sitting between them.

The chain is built from TRBV28 and TRBJ1-1, with TRBD1 identical over 7 bases. CDR1 and CDR2 (germline): MDHEN, SYDVKM. With 2 bases clipped from V and 5 bases from J, the junction kept 2 bases outside the gene matches. CDR3 length: 13 residues. CDR3 amino acids: CASSLDRETEAFF. CDR3 bases: TGTGCCAGCAGTTTAGACAGGGAGACTGAAGCTTTCTTT.

The chain is built from TRBV11-2 and TRBJ1-1; possibly TRBD1 for D (5 bases). V gave up 0 bases and J gave up 5 bases, with 10 bases separating them. This CDR3 region has 14 residues. Germline values: CDR1 SGHAT, CDR2 FQNNGV. The CDR3 spells CASSLEAQGTEAFF. For the CDR3, the DNA is TGTGCCAGCAGCTTAGAGGCCCAGGGAACTGAAGCTTTCTTT.

The V gene is TRBV2, the J gene TRBJ2-5; 14 bases fit TRBD2. The CDR3 consists of 14 residues. Germline-derived CDR1 and CDR2 are SNHLY and FYNNEI. The V and J ends lost 10 bases and 2 bases, in that order; junction bases with no gene match: 3. CDR3: CATGLAGGQETQYF. Written as DNA, the CDR3 is TGTGCCACCGGACTAGCGGGAGGACAAGAGACCCAGTACTTC. The full variable domain, rest sourced from reference TRBV2 and TRBJ2-5, is EPEVTQTPSHQVTQMGQEVILRCVPISNHLYFYWYRQILGQKVEFLVSFYNNEISEKSEIFDDQFSVERPDGSNFTLKIRSTKLEDSAMYFCATGLAGGQETQYFGPGTRLLVL.

This chain links TRBV30 with TRBJ2-3, with TRBD2 matching 8 bases. This CDR3 is 15 amino acids long. V was clipped by 3 bases and J by 1 base; unmatched bases: 6. The germline CDR1 and CDR2 sequences are GTSNPN and SVGIG (reference sequence). CDR3 DNA sequence: TGTGCCTGGAGGAGGGCGACTAGCGGCACAGATACGCAGTATTTT. Translation: CAWRRATSGTDTQYF.

This clone came up a few times. The chain is built from TRBV30 and TRBJ1-2; D remains unclear. The V end lost 0 bases, the J end lost 13 bases, and 15 bases lay between the germline ends. The germline V gene encodes CDR1 GTSNPN and CDR2 SVGIG (reference sequence). The CDR3 is 12 residues long. CDR3 loop: CAWSVNSVAVTF. CDR3 DNA: TGTGCCTGGAGTGTAAACTCTGTAGCTGTCACCTTC. Based on the CDR3 plus reference TRBV30 and TRBJ1-2, the full variable domain is SQTIHQWPATLVQPVGSPLSLECTVEGTSNPNLYWYRQAAGRGLQLLFYSVGIGQISSEVPQNLSASRPQDRQFILSSKKLLLSDSGFYLCAWSVNSVAVTFGSGTRLTVV.

The chain carries TRBV2 and TRBJ1-1; tentatively, D is TRBD1 (5 bases). Between the trimmed V and J ends, which lost 1 base and 2 bases, there was a span of 8 bases. Germline V lookup: CDR1 SNHLY, CDR2 FYNNEI. This CDR3 spans 14 amino acids. This CDR3 reads CASSEVGANTEAFF. The DNA for the CDR3 is TGTGCCAGCAGTGAAGTAGGGGCAAACACTGAAGCTTTCTTT.

This chain uses TRBV6-5 with TRBJ1-1, with D unclear. Germline CDR1 is MNHEY and CDR2 is SVGAGI. V was trimmed by 8 bases and J by 5 bases, leaving 18 bases between them. CDR3 length: 14 residues. CDR3 bases: TGTGCCAGCGAAGTTCGGGGTGGGCCAACTGAAGCTTTCTTT. Translated: CASEVRGGPTEAFF.

This rearrangement joins TRBV5-8 to TRBJ1-5; 8 bases align to TRBD1. The germline gives CDR1 SGHTS, CDR2 YDEGEE. The trim removed 4 bases at V and 15 bases at J, leaving 18 bases unmatched. The CDR3 is made up of 15 amino acids. The CDR3 loop reads CASSIAGTGRQTGHF. As DNA, the CDR3 is TGTGCCAGCAGCATCGCCGGGACAGGACGTCAGACAGGGCATTTT.

The sample holds one count of this clone. This chain uses TRBV11-2 with TRBJ2-7, with TRBD2 matching over 12 bases. The germline V gene encodes CDR1 SGHAT and CDR2 FQNNGV. The length of the CDR3 is 15 residues. The J segment lost 3 bases and the V segment lost 5 bases, leaving 5 bases of the junction unmatched. For the CDR3, the DNA is TGTGCCAGCAGCCTCCGGACTAGCGGGAACTACGAGCAGTACTTC. This encodes CASSLRTSGNYEQYF.

V and J are TRBV20-1 and TRBJ1-6; the D gene is possibly TRBD1 (5 bases). Trimming pared 3 bases from V and 8 bases from J, leaving 11 bases between. This CDR3 contains 13 residues. Germline values: CDR1 DFQATT, CDR2 SNEGSKA (reference sequence). CDR3: CSASNTGDSPLHF. CDR3 DNA sequence: TGCAGTGCTAGTAACACAGGAGATTCACCCCTCCACTTT.

This chain joins TRBV27 and TRBJ1-1; TRBD1 aligns across 10 bases. The trim removed 3 bases at V and 7 bases at J, leaving 20 bases unmatched. Germline CDR1 and CDR2: MNHEY and SMNVEV (reference sequence). The CDR3 spans 19 residues. CDR3: CASSFFPPGQGNVGGEAFF. Here the CDR3 DNA reads TGTGCCAGCAGTTTTTTCCCTCCGGGACAGGGGAACGTGGGGGGTGAAGCTTTCTTT.

This rearrangement joins TRBV30 to TRBJ2-1; no clear D gene. V lost 4 bases, J lost 0 bases, and 7 bases lay in between. Germline V gene data show CDR1 as GTSNPN and CDR2 as SVGIG (reference sequence). The CDR3 is 13 amino acids. The CDR3 DNA sequence: TGTGCCTGGAATAAAGCCTCCTACAATGAGCAGTTCTTC. Its translation: CAWNKASYNEQFF.

J is TRBJ1-4 and V is TRBV19, with 7 bases matching TRBD1. Germline V gene lookup returns CDR1 LNHDA and CDR2 SQIVND (reference sequence). This CDR3 has 14 amino acids. V lost 7 bases, J lost 7 bases, and 9 bases stayed unmatched. The CDR3 coding sequence is TGTGCCAGTACCCCAGGGGGACCTCGTGAAAAACTGTTTTTT. Amino acids: CASTPGGPREKLFF. Combining the CDR3 with reference TRBV19 and TRBJ1-4 gives the whole variable domain DGGITQSPKYLFRKEGQNVTLSCEQNLNHDAMYWYRQDPGQGLRLIYYSQIVNDFQKGDIAEGYSVSREKKESFPLTVTSAQKNPTAFYLCASTPGGPREKLFFGSGTQLSVL.

This chain joins TRBV5-1 and TRBJ1-1; TRBD1 matches at 9 bases. CDR3 length: 17 residues. V shed 1 base and J 4 bases; nucleotides not matched to a gene: 11. Looked up from germline, CDR1 is SGHRS and CDR2 is YFSETQ. In nucleotides, the CDR3 is TGCGCCAGCAGCTTGAGGGCGGACTGGGGACAGGGCACTGAAGCTTTCTTT. This translates into CASSLRADWGQGTEAFF.

The chain joins TRBV7-8 to TRBJ1-5; 8 bases map to TRBD1. V was clipped by 3 bases and J by 6 bases; unmatched bases: 10. The CDR3 runs to 16 residues. Germline values: CDR1 SGHVS, CDR2 FQNEAQ. Here the CDR3 DNA reads TGTGCCAGCAGCTTGACGACAGGGGAGGTTACTCAGCCCCAGCATTTT. Protein product: CASSLTTGEVTQPQHF. The full variable domain, completed using reference TRBV7-8 and TRBJ1-5, is GAGVSQSPRYKVAKRGQDVALRCDPISGHVSLFWYQQALGQGPEFLTYFQNEAQLDKSGLPSDRFFAERPEGSVSTLKIQRTQQEDSAVYLCASSLTTGEVTQPQHFGDGTRLSIL.

The chain couples TRBV7-3 to TRBJ2-3, with TRBD2 matching 8 bases. V lost 5 bases to trimming and J lost 1 base; unmatched junction nucleotides: 2. The CDR3 sequence is 14 residues long. Germline-derived CDR1 and CDR2 are SGHTA and FQGTGA. CDR3: CASSPGLGTDTQYF. Here the CDR3 DNA reads TGTGCCAGCAGCCCGGGACTAGGCACAGATACGCAGTATTTT.

This clone has a handful of counts. J is TRBJ2-7 and V is TRBV5-4; D is unresolved. Germline values: CDR1 SGHNT, CDR2 YYREEE (reference sequence). The CDR3 covers 12 residues. V lost 4 bases to trimming and J lost 2 bases, with 7 bases between them. CDR3 protein: CASSQNPYEQYF. The DNA for the CDR3 is TGTGCCAGCAGCCAGAATCCCTACGAGCAGTACTTC. Using reference TRBV5-4 and TRBJ2-7 for the parts outside the CDR3, the full variable domain is ETGVTQSPTHLIKTRGQQVTLRCSSQSGHNTVSWYQQALGQGPQFIFQYYREEENGRGNFPPRFSGLQFPNYSSELNVNALELDDSALYLCASSQNPYEQYFGPGTRLTVT.

The CDR3 region is CASSVGVSRETGELFF. The CDR3 DNA is TGTGCCAGCAGCGTAGGAGTCTCGCGGGAGACCGGGGAGCTGTTTTTT. The J gene is TRBJ2-2, the V gene TRBV9, with 7 bases that match TRBD2. The junction had 7 bases not matched to a gene; V was cut back by 0 bases and J by 5 bases. The length of the CDR3 is 16 residues. The germline gives CDR1 SGDLS, CDR2 YYNGEE.

This clone was counted once. J is TRBJ2-3 and V is TRBV3-1 (or the pseudogene TRBV3-2), with a tentative D call TRBD1 (5 bases). Germline CDR1 is LGHDT and CDR2 is YNNKEL (reference sequence). The V end was cut by 3 bases, the J end by 1 base, with 11 bases between. This CDR3 spans 15 amino acids. The CDR3 loop is CASSQTASGTDTQYF. The CDR3 DNA sequence: TGTGCCAGCAGCCAGACAGCCTCAGGCACAGATACGCAGTATTTT.

The chain uses TRBV4-1 and TRBJ2-3; perhaps TRBD2 as D (5 bases). From germline, CDR1 is MGHRA and CDR2 YSYEKL. This CDR3 contains 14 residues. Trimming took 2 bases from V and 5 from J, leaving 11 bases between them. The DNA for the CDR3 is TGCGCCAGCAGCCAAAGGCGGACTGGAGATACGCAGTATTTT. It encodes CASSQRRTGDTQYF.